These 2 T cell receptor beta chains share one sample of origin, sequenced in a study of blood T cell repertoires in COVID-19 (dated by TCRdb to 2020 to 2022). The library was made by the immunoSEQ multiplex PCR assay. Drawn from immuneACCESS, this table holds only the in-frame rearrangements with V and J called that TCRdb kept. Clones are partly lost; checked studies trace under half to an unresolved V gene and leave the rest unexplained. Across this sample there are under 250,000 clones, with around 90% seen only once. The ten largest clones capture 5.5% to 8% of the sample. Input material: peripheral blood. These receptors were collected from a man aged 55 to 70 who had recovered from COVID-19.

CDR3 sequence: CASSLSQGSEQFF. CDR3 bases: TGTGCCAGCAGCCTCTCACAGGGGAGTGAGCAGTTCTTC. The rearrangement joins TRBV4-2 to TRBJ2-1; TRBD1 matches 7 bases. Germline loops: CDR1 LGHNA, CDR2 YNFKEQ. V was clipped by 4 bases and J by 9 bases; unmatched bases: 6. CDR3 size: 13 residues.

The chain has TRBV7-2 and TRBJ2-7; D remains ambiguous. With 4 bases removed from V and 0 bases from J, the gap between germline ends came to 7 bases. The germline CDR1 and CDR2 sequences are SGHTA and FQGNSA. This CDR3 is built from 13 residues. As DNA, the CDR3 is TGTGCCAGCAGCTCGTATATCTCCTACGAGCAGTACTTC. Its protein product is CASSSYISYEQYF.